The clone carrying this T cell receptor (beta chain) was observed a single time. In the source study's methods: Researchers report that nucleated cell counts were estimated from reference gene primer amplification. Libraries were prepared by immunoSEQ multiplex PCR; TCRdb keeps only in-frame clonotypes and omits some of them. That table supplies the V and J calls and clone size; D and trimming were determined from the DNA. Of a few hundred thousand clones listed, 70% to 90% are singletons. Those enrolled, adults aged roughly 18 to 95 years, came from some 25 US areas. Cohort 3 recovery required two negative PCRs, clearance, or symptom resolution. The data were obtained in a study of blood T cell repertoires in COVID-19. Turning to the study itself: PBMCs, B-cell-depleted T cells, or T cells were the source of the cDNA or gDNA that made up the material.

The CDR3 contains 16 residues. Germline V CDR1 and CDR2: SGHRS, YFSETQ. V lost 4 bases to trimming and J lost 4 bases; unmatched junction nucleotides: 7. The rearrangement links TRBV5-1 to TRBJ2-1, with 11 positions matching TRBD2. The clonotype comes from a man aged 25-45 years who had recovered from COVID-19. Sequences were obtained from PBMCs or T cells enriched from blood (not recorded which). The DNA of the CDR3 is TGCGCCAGCAGCCCAACTTCTAGCGGGGGGTACAATGAGCAGTTCTTC. Protein: CASSPTSSGGYNEQFF.